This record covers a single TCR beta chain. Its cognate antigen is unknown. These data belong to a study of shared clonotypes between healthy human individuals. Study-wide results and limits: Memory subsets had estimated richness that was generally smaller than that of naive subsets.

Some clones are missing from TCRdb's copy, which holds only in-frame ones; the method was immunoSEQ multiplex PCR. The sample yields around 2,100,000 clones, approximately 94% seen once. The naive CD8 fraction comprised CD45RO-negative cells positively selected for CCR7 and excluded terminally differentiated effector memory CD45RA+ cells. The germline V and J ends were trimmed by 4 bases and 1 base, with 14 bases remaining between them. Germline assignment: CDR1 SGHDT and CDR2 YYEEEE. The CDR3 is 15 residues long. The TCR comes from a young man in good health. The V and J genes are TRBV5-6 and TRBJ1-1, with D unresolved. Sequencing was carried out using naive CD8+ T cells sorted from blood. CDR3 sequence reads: CASSVPDGPNTEAFF. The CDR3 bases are TGTGCCAGCAGCGTCCCGGACGGGCCGAACACTGAAGCTTTCTTT. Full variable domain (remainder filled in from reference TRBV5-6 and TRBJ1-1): DAGVTQSPTHLIKTRGQQVTLRCSPKSGHDTVSWYQQALGQGPQFIFQYYEEEERQRGNFPDRFSGHQFPNYSSELNVNALLLGDSALYLCASSVPDGPNTEAFFGQGTRLTVV.